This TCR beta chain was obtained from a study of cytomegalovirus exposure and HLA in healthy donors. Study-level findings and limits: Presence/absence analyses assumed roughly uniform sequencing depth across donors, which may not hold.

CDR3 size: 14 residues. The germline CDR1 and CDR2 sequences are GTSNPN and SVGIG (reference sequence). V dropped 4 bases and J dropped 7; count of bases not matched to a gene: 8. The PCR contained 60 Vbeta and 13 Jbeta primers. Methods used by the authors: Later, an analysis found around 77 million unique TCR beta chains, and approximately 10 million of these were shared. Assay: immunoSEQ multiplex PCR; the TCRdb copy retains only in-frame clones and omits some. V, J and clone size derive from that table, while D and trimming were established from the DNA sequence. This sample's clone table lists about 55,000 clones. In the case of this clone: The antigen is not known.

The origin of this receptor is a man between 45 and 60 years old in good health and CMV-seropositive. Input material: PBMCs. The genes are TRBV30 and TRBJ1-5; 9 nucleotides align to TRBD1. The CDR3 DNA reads TGTGCCTGGAATGCCGGGACAGGGTCCCAGCCCCAGCATTTT. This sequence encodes CAWNAGTGSQPQHF.